This TCR beta chain was identified during a study of T cells in Graves' hyperthyroidism and ophthalmopathy. J gave up 0 bases and V 3 bases, and 13 bases lay outside the gene matches. The CDR3 runs to 18 residues. From germline, CDR1 is DFQATT and CDR2 SNEGSKA (reference sequence). Researchers amplified the TCR beta CDR3 regions from RNA transcripts. TCR CDR3 underwent first-round RT-PCR with the HTBI primer set. TCRdb reanalysed the multiplex PCR reads using MiXCR and keeps one entry per CDR3 protein. The top ten clones hold approximately 32% of a sample with approximately 400,000 distinct CDR3 sequences, 14% to 15% of them seen once. This clonotype has ten or more counts. No antigen is known for it. Notes on the study in general: Ophthalmopathy was predicted by the model a median of roughly 6 months ahead of onset.

The authors deemed Graves' hyperthyroidism stable absent ophthalmopathy progression within 18 months. Exclusion of patients followed from uncontrolled infection, other autoimmune disease, pregnancy or lactation. The source is a woman aged 30 to 39 with Graves' hyperthyroidism. Sequencing was done on a sample of blood. This chain connects TRBV20-1 to TRBJ1-2, with TRBD1 matching over 10 bases. In nucleotides, the CDR3 is TGCAGTGCTAGCCGCACTTCGACAGGGGGCGGTTCTAACTATGGCTACACCTTC. Translating it yields CSASRTSTGGGSNYGYTF.